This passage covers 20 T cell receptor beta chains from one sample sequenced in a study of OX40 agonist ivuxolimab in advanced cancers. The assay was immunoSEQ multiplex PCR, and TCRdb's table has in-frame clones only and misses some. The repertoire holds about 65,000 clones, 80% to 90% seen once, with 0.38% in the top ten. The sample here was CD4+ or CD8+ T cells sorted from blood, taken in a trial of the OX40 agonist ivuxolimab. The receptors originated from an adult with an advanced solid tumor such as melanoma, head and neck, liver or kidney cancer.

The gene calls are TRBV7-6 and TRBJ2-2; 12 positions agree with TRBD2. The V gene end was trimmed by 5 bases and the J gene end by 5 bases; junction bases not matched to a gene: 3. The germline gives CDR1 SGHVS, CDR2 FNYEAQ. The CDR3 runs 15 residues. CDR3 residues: CASSNLAGGTGELFF. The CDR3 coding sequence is TGTGCCAGCAGCAATCTAGCGGGGGGGACCGGGGAGCTGTTTTTT.

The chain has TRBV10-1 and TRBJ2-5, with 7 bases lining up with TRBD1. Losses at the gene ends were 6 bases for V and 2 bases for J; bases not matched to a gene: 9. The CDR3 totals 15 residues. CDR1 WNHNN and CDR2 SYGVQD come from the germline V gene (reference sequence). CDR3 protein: CASRPGQRPQETQYF. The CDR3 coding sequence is TGCGCCAGCAGGCCGGGACAGAGACCTCAAGAGACCCAGTACTTC.

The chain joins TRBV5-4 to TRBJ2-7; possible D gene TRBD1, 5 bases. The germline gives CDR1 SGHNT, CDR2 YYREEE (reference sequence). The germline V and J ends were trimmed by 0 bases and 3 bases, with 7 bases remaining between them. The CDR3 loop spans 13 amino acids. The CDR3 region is CASSLVDNYEQYF. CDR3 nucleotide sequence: TGTGCCAGCAGCTTGGTGGACAACTACGAGCAGTACTTC.

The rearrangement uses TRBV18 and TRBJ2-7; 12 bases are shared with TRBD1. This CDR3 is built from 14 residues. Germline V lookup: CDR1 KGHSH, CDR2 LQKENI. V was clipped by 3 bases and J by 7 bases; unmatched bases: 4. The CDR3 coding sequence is TGTGCCAGCTCACCGGGACAGGGGGCAGGGGAGCAGTACTTC. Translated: CASSPGQGAGEQYF.

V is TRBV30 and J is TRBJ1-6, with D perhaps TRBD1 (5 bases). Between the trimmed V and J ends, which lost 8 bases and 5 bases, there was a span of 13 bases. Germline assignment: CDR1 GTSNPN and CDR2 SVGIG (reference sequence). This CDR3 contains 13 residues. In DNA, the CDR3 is TGTGCCAGAGACAGCTTCGATAATTCACCCCTCCACTTT. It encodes CARDSFDNSPLHF.

CDR3 region: CASSFSMADTQYF. The CDR3 DNA is TGTGCCAGCAGCTTCTCTATGGCAGATACGCAGTATTTT. The chain joins TRBV11-2 to TRBJ2-3; D remains ambiguous. Germline V gene data show CDR1 as SGHAT and CDR2 as FQNNGV. V was shortened by 3 bases and J by 4 bases, with 8 bases between the two germline ends. CDR3 length: 13 residues. The complete variable domain, with remaining parts taken from reference TRBV11-2 and TRBJ2-3, reads EAGVAQSPRYKIIEKRQSVAFWCNPISGHATLYWYQQILGQGPKLLIQFQNNGVVDDSQLPKDRFSAERLKGVDSTLKIQPAKLEDSAVYLCASSFSMADTQYFGPGTRLTVL.

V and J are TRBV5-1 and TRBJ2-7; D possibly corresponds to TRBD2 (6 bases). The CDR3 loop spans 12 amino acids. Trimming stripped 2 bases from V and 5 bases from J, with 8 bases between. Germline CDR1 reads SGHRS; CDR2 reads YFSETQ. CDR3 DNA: TGCGCCAGCAGCTTCGGGGAGGACGAGCAGTACTTC. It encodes CASSFGEDEQYF.

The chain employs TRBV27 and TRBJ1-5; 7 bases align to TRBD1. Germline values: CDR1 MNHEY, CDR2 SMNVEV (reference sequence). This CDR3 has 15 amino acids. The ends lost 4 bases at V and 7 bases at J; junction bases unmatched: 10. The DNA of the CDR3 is TGTGCCAGCAGTTCCTCGACAGGGAGGGAACAGCCCCAGCATTTT. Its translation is CASSSSTGREQPQHF.

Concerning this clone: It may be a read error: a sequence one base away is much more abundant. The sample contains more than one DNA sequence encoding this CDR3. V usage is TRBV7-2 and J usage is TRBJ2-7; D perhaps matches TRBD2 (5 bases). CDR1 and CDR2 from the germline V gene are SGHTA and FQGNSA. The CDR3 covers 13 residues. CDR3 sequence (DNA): TGTGCCAGCAGCTTGCTGACTGACTACGAGCAGTACTTT. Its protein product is CASSLLTDYEQYF.

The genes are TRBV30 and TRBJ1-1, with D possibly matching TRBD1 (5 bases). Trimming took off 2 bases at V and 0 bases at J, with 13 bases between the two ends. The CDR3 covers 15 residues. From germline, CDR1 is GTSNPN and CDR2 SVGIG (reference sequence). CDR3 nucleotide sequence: TGTGCCTGGAGTAAAAAGGGGTTTATGAACACTGAAGCTTTCTTT. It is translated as CAWSKKGFMNTEAFF.

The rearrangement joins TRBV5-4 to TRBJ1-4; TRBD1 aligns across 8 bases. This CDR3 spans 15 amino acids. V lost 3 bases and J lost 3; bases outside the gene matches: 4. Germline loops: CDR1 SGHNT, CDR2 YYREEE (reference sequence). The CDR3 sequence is CASSSRGLSNEKLFF. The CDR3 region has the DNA TGTGCCAGCAGCTCCAGGGGGCTCTCTAATGAAAAACTGTTTTTT.

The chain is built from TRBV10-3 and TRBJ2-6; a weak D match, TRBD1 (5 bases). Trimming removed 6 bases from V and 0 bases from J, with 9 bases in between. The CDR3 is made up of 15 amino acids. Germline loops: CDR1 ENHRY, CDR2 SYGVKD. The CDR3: CAIRPGASGANVLTF. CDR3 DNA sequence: TGTGCCATCAGACCTGGGGCCTCTGGGGCCAACGTCCTGACTTTC.

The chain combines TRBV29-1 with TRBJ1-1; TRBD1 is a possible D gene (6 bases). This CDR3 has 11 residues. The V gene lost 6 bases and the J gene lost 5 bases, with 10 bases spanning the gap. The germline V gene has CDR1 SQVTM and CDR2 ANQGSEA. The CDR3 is CSVVRGTEAFF. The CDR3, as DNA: TGCAGCGTCGTCAGGGGAACTGAAGCTTTCTTT.

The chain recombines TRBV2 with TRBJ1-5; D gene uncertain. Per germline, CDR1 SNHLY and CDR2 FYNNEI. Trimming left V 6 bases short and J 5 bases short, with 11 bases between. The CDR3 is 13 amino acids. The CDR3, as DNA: TGTGCCAGCAGCCACAGATTTCATCAGCCCCAGCATTTT. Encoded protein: CASSHRFHQPQHF.

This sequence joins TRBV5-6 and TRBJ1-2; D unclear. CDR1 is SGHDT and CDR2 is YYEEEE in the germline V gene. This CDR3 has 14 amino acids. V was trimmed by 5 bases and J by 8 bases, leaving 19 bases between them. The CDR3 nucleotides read TGTGCCAGCAGACCGGACGGAGCATATAGCGGCTACACCTTC. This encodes CASRPDGAYSGYTF.

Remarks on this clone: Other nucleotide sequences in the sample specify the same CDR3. Here the CDR3 DNA reads TGTGCCAGCAGTAGAGGACAGGCGGGCTCCTACGAGCAGTACTTC. As protein: CASSRGQAGSYEQYF. This sequence joins TRBV6-1 and TRBJ2-7; 7 nucleotides line up with TRBD1. The germline V gene encodes CDR1 MNHNS and CDR2 SASEGT. The trim removed 5 bases at V and 0 bases at J, leaving 7 bases unmatched. The CDR3 contains 15 residues.

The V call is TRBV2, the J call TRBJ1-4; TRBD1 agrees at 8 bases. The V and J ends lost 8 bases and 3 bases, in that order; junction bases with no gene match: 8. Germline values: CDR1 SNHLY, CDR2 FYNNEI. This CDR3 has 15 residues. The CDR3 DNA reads TGTGCCAGCGTTAACCAGGGGGCACCTAATGAAAAACTGTTTTTT. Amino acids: CASVNQGAPNEKLFF.

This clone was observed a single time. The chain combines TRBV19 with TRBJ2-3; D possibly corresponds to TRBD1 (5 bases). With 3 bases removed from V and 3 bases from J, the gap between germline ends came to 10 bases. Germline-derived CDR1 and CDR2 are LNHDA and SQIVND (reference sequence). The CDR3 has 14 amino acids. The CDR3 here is CASSIQGITDTQYF. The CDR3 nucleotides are TGTGCCAGTAGTATTCAGGGAATTACAGATACGCAGTATTTT.

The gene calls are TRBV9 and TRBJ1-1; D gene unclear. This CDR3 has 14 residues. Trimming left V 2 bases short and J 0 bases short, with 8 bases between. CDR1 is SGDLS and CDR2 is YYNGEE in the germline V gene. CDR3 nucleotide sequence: TGTGCCAGCAGCGTTAACATCCTGAACACTGAAGCTTTCTTT. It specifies CASSVNILNTEAFF. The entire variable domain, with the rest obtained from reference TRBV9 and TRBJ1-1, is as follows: DSGVTQTPKHLITATGQRVTLRCSPRSGDLSVYWYQQSLDQGLQFLIQYYNGEERAKGNILERFSAQQFPDLHSELNLSSLELGDSALYFCASSVNILNTEAFFGQGTRLTVV.

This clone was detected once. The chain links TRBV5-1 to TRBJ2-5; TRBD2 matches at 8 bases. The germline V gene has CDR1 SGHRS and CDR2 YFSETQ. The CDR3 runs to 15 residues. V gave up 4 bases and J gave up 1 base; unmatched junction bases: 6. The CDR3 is CASSLSGGSQETQYF. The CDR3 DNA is TGCGCCAGCAGCCTCTCGGGGGGGTCCCAAGAGACCCAGTACTTC. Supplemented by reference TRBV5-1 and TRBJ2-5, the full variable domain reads KAGVTQTPRYLIKTRGQQVTLSCSPISGHRSVSWYQQTPGQGLQFLFEYFSETQRNKGNFPGRFSGRQFSNSRSEMNVSTLELGDSALYLCASSLSGGSQETQYFGPGTRLLVL.